This T cell receptor beta chain appears in the sequencing data of a study of shared clonotypes between healthy human individuals. Background on the study: Each donor's CD4 naive and CD4 memory cells filled three plates apiece, CD8 naive two, and CD8 memory one. Findings and caveats of the study: With four donors compared, approximately 5% of naive CD4 clonotypes were shared.

With 7 bases removed from V and 5 bases from J, the gap between germline ends came to 9 bases. The CDR3 has 12 amino acids. Looked up from germline, CDR1 is SNHLY and CDR2 is FYNNEI. To note about this clone: Its antigen is not known.

Only in-frame clones appear in the TCRdb table, and some are missing; sequencing was by immunoSEQ multiplex PCR. The data show a few million clones, 85% to 95% seen once. The sequenced sample consisted of naive CD4+ T cells sorted from blood. Subset of the sample: CD45RA+ positively selected. This rearrangement joins TRBV2 to TRBJ2-4, with D hard to call. The sequence derives from a man in his late teens or twenties in good health. This chain's CDR3 is CASTPSENIQYF. CDR3 bases: TGTGCCAGCACCCCGAGCGAAAACATTCAGTACTTC.